This passage covers 21 T cell receptor beta chains from one sample sequenced in a study of T cells in women clearing cervical HPV infection. Measured with immunoSEQ multiplex PCR; TCRdb has only the in-frame clones, and not every one. Its listing shows around 30,000 clones. The material sequenced was blood buffy coat. All receptors derive from a woman aged 18 to 75 with a cervical HPV16 infection that either progressed to CIN3+ or cleared (not recorded which).

Worth noting for this clone: The CDR3 is cut off 3 residues early in the read; its end comes from the germline J gene. The chain employs TRBV5-8 and TRBJ1-3; the D is unclear. V was clipped by 2 bases and J by 3 bases, with 6 bases between them. The CDR3 totals 13 residues. The germline V gene encodes CDR1 SGHTS and CDR2 YDEGEE. The CDR3 region is CASSFGVGNTIYF. The part of the CDR3 DNA that was read is TGTGCCAGCAGCTTCGGGGTTGGAAACACC.

Of note for this clone: The CDR3 goes on 3 residues after the read ends, and that part is filled in from the germline J gene. The V call is TRBV30, the J call TRBJ2-5, with 10 nucleotides matching TRBD2. This CDR3 region has 16 residues. The ends lost 4 bases at V and 4 bases at J; junction bases unmatched: 12. The germline CDR1 and CDR2 sequences are GTSNPN and SVGIG (reference sequence). Here the CDR3 reads CAWIRPLAGVGETQYF. CDR3 bases read: TGTGCCTGGATCCGACCTCTAGCGGGAGTTGGAGAGACC. Combining the CDR3 with reference TRBV30 and TRBJ2-5 gives the whole variable domain SQTIHQWPATLVQPVGSPLSLECTVEGTSNPNLYWYRQAAGRGLQLLFYSVGIGQISSEVPQNLSASRPQDRQFILSSKKLLLSDSGFYLCAWIRPLAGVGETQYFGPGTRLLVL.

For this clone: The observed sequence ends 3 residues before the CDR3 terminus, with the missing tail filled in from the germline J gene. The chain couples TRBV7-3 to TRBJ2-5, with 9 bases matching TRBD2. The J segment lost 2 bases and the V segment lost 3 bases, leaving 4 bases of the junction unmatched. This CDR3 spans 15 amino acids. The germline CDR1 and CDR2 sequences are SGHTA and FQGTGA. The CDR3 sequence is CASSFSGGLQETQYF. CDR3 bases read: TGTGCCAGCAGCTTCAGCGGGGGGCTGCAAGAGACC.

Concerning this clone itself: The CDR3 goes on 3 residues after the read ends, and that part is filled in from the germline J gene. The chain recombines TRBV28 with TRBJ2-5, with D possibly being TRBD2 (6 bases). The CDR3 runs 14 residues. With 7 bases removed from V and 0 bases from J, the gap between germline ends came to 12 bases. In germline, CDR1 is MDHEN, CDR2 SYDVKM. Partial CDR3 DNA: TGTGCCAGCACCCCCATAGCGGACCAAGAGACC. It yields the protein CASTPIADQET. The whole CDR3 reads CASTPIADQETQYF. Looking up the rest from reference TRBV28 and TRBJ2-5 gives the full variable domain: DVKVTQSSRYLVKRTGEKVFLECVQDMDHENMFWYRQDPGLGLRLIYFSYDVKMKEKGDIPEGYSVSREKKERFSLILESASTNQTSMYLCASTPIADQETQYFGPGTRLLVL.

Concerning this clone itself: The CDR3 end is not reached by the read, which stops 3 residues before it; the germline J gene fills it in. The chain combines TRBV6-2 or TRBV6-3 with TRBJ2-7; 15 positions match TRBD2. Looked up from germline, CDR1 is MNHEY and CDR2 is SVGEGT. The V gene end was trimmed by 6 bases and the J gene end by 4 bases; junction bases not matched to a gene: 4. The CDR3 is made up of 15 amino acids. The CDR3 bases that were read are TGTGCCAGCAGACCCGGGACTAGCGGGAGGTACGAG. Protein product: CASRPGTSGRYE. In full, the CDR3 is CASRPGTSGRYEQYF.

On this clone: The read terminates 3 residues ahead of where the CDR3 ends, so the germline J gene completes it. The rearrangement uses TRBV20-1 and TRBJ2-1; 12 bases map to TRBD2. The CDR3 has 13 amino acids. V trimming: 3 bases; J trimming: 6 bases; junction bases outside the gene matches: 0. Germline CDR1 reads DFQATT; CDR2 reads SNEGSKA (reference sequence). CDR3 loop: CSARGLAGNEQFF. The CDR3 DNA, read in part, is TGCAGTGCTAGGGGACTAGCGGGCAATGAG.

Comments on this clone: The read finishes 3 residues shy of the CDR3 end, and the germline J gene is used to complete it. V gene TRBV29-1 combines with J gene TRBJ2-3; 7 bases are a match to TRBD2. Germline V CDR1 and CDR2: SQVTM, ANQGSEA. CDR3 length equals 14 residues. The CDR3 loop is CSASTSPFLETQYF. CDR3 DNA (partial): TGCAGCGCTTCGACTAGCCCGTTTTTAGAGACG.

With respect to this clone: Read coverage stops 3 residues before the CDR3 terminus; the germline J gene supplies the remainder. This chain links TRBV6-1 with TRBJ1-2, with D tentatively TRBD1 (5 bases). The CDR3 is 14 residues long. CDR1 and CDR2 from the germline V gene are MNHNS and SASEGT. CDR3 sequence: CASRELGAYNDYTF. The sequenced CDR3 bases are TGTGCCAGCAGGGAACTAGGGGCCTACAATGAC.

Comments on this clone: Read sequence stops 3 residues before the CDR3 end, and the germline J gene provides the missing end. This sequence joins TRBV19 and TRBJ1-5, with D tentatively TRBD1 (5 bases). The CDR3 is made up of 15 amino acids. Deletions cut 7 bases from V and 4 bases from J, with 17 bases between. Germline V gives CDR1 LNHDA, CDR2 SQIVND (reference sequence). CDR3 amino acids: CASNIAGPANQPQHF. CDR3 DNA, as far as it was read: TGTGCCAGTAATATCGCAGGGCCAGCAAATCAGCCC.

Regarding this clone: Coverage ceases 3 residues before the CDR3 finishes, and the germline J gene fills in the end. The chain is built from TRBV2 and TRBJ1-2, with 8 bases fitting TRBD1. The CDR3 runs to 17 residues. Germline assignment: CDR1 SNHLY and CDR2 FYNNEI. V gave up 4 bases and J gave up 4 bases; unmatched junction bases: 14. The sequenced CDR3 bases are TGTGCCAGCAGTGCTTCCCCGGGACAGGCTTACATCTATGGC. Encoded protein: CASSASPGQAYIYG. The entire CDR3 protein reads CASSASPGQAYIYGYTF. The full variable domain, with the rest looked up from reference TRBV2 and TRBJ1-2, is EPEVTQTPSHQVTQMGQEVILRCVPISNHLYFYWYRQILGQKVEFLVSFYNNEISEKSEIFDDQFSVERPDGSNFTLKIRSTKLEDSAMYFCASSASPGQAYIYGYTFGSGTRLTVV.

CDR3 bases read: TGTGCCAGTAATGCCGGGACAGCACACTATAATTCACCA. Translating gives CASNAGTAHYNSP. The whole CDR3 sequence is CASNAGTAHYNSPLFF. This chain uses TRBV19 with TRBJ1-4, with TRBD1 matching 7 bases. The read gets to within 3 residues of the CDR3 end, and the germline J gene fills in the rest. This CDR3 spans 16 amino acids. Per the germline V gene, CDR1 is LNHDA and CDR2 is SQIVND (reference sequence).

As to this clone: The read falls 3 residues short of the CDR3 end, and the missing part is taken from the germline J gene. The chain couples TRBV12-3 or TRBV12-4 to TRBJ2-5; 10 nucleotides agree with TRBD1. With V trimmed by 5 bases and J by 3 bases, 6 bases remained unmatched. The CDR3 extends over 15 amino acids. The DNA read from the CDR3 is TGTGCCAGCAGTCCTAGGGGGACAGGGGAAGAGACC. Amino acid sequence: CASSPRGTGEET. The complete CDR3 reads CASSPRGTGEETQYF.

Comments on this clone: Read coverage stops 3 residues before the CDR3 terminus; the germline J gene supplies the remainder. The chain recombines TRBV7-9 with TRBJ1-5, with TRBD1 matching over 7 bases. Germline-derived CDR1 and CDR2 are SEHNR and FQNEAQ (reference sequence). With 5 bases clipped from V and 4 bases from J, the junction kept 8 bases outside the gene matches. The CDR3 contains 15 residues. The sequenced part of the CDR3 DNA is TGTGCCAGCAGCCCAGGGGGGCGCGGGAATCAGCCC. It translates to CASSPGGRGNQP. The whole CDR3 sequence is CASSPGGRGNQPQHF. Combining the CDR3 with reference TRBV7-9 and TRBJ1-5 gives the whole variable domain DTGVSQNPRHKITKRGQNVTFRCDPISEHNRLYWYRQTLGQGPEFLTYFQNEAQLEKSRLLSDRFSAERPKGSFSTLEIQRTEQGDSAMYLCASSPGGRGNQPQHFGDGTRLSIL.

To note about this clone: The sequence runs out 3 residues before the end of the CDR3; the remainder is reconstructed from the germline J gene. The V gene is TRBV19, the J gene TRBJ1-5; TRBD1 might be the D (5 bases). Per the germline V gene, CDR1 is LNHDA and CDR2 is SQIVND (reference sequence). The CDR3 loop spans 17 amino acids. V gave up 6 bases and J gave up 5 bases, with 23 bases separating them. The covered CDR3 bases are TGTGCCAGTAGCGACAGCAGGGTCGCTTCGATGTATCAGCCC. Translated: CASSDSRVASMYQP. In full, the CDR3 reads CASSDSRVASMYQPQHF.

Comment on this clone: The read ends 3 residues shy of where the CDR3 ends; the end is completed using the germline J gene. This chain connects TRBV19 to TRBJ1-2, with no clear D. The CDR3 covers 17 residues. Germline V CDR1 and CDR2: LNHDA, SQIVND (reference sequence). The CDR3 region is CASSSSSKGRGNYDYTF. The covered CDR3 bases are TGTGCCAGTAGTTCGAGCTCAAAAGGACGGGGAAACTACGAC.

This clone is identified as medium-sized from frequency. CDR3: CAWRVAGADTQYF. The DNA read from the CDR3 is TGTGCCTGGAGGGTAGCGGGAGCAGATACG. The rearrangement uses TRBV30 and TRBJ2-3; 9 bases align to TRBD2. The read terminates 3 residues before the CDR3 end, so the remaining end is supplied by the germline J gene. Germline V lookup: CDR1 GTSNPN, CDR2 SVGIG (reference sequence). This CDR3 spans 13 amino acids. J was trimmed by 4 bases and V by 3 bases; bases with no gene match: 2.

About this clone: Sequencing ends 3 residues short of the CDR3 end; the germline J gene provides the rest. The chain employs TRBV6-2 or TRBV6-3 and TRBJ2-4; 7 nucleotides agree with TRBD2. J was trimmed by 1 base and V by 8 bases; bases with no gene match: 8. The CDR3 spans 15 residues. Germline V gives CDR1 MNHEY, CDR2 SVGEGT. CDR3 DNA, as far as it was read: TGTGCCAGCCTAGGGACTATCGGGGCCAAAAACATT. This codes for CASLGTIGAKNI. The entire CDR3 sequence reads CASLGTIGAKNIQYF.

Concerning this clone itself: The read gets to within 3 residues of the CDR3 end, and the germline J gene fills in the rest. V gene TRBV5-1 combines with J gene TRBJ1-6; 7 bases match TRBD1. The V and J ends lost 2 bases and 7 bases, in that order; junction bases with no gene match: 9. The germline gives CDR1 SGHRS, CDR2 YFSETQ. The CDR3 covers 16 residues. CDR3 residues: CASSLTADRVNSPLHF. Incomplete CDR3 DNA: TGCGCCAGCAGCTTAACGGCCGACAGGGTCAATTCACCC.

On this clone: From the germline J gene comes the end of the CDR3, since the read stops 3 residues before it. The chain is built from TRBV4-1 and TRBJ1-2; D not certain. Trimming took off 0 bases at V and 0 bases at J, with 8 bases between the two ends. Looked up from germline, CDR1 is MGHRA and CDR2 is YSYEKL. The CDR3 spans 15 residues. The CDR3 bases that were read are TGCGCCAGCAGCCAAGAGGCAGGAACTAACTATGGC. Translating gives CASSQEAGTNYG. The full CDR3 sequence reads CASSQEAGTNYGYTF.

With regard to this clone: The DNA ends 3 residues before the CDR3 does, and the rest of the CDR3 is filled in from the germline J gene. The chain has TRBV30 and TRBJ1-5; 7 bases fit TRBD1. This CDR3 has 13 residues. The V segment lost 3 bases and the J segment 7 bases; nucleotides outside the gene matches: 6. CDR1 GTSNPN and CDR2 SVGIG come from the germline V gene (reference sequence). This chain's CDR3 is CAWSRKTGQPQHF. The covered CDR3 bases are TGTGCCTGGAGCAGAAAGACAGGGCAGCCC.

To note about this clone: The read ends 3 residues shy of where the CDR3 ends; the end is completed using the germline J gene. The chain carries TRBV5-1 and TRBJ2-5; 12 bases match TRBD2. V was pared by 3 bases and J by 5 bases, with 5 bases of the junction left unmatched. Germline-derived CDR1 and CDR2 are SGHRS and YFSETQ. This CDR3 comprises 15 residues. Partial CDR3 DNA: TGCGCCAGCAGCTCACTAGCGGGGGGTCCTGAGACC. Translated: CASSSLAGGPET. The CDR3 as a whole reads CASSSLAGGPETQYF.